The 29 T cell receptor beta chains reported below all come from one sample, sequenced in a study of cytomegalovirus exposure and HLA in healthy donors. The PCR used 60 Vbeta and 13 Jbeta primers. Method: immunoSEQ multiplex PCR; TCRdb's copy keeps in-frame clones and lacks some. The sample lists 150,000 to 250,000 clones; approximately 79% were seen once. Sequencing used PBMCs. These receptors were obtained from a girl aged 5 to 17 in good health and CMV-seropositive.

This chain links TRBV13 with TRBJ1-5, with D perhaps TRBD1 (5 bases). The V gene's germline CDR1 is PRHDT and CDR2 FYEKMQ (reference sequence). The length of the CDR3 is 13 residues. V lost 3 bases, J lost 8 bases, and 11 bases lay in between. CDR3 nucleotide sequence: TGTGCCAGCAGCTTGGTAGGGGAAAAGCCCCAGCATTTT. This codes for CASSLVGEKPQHF.

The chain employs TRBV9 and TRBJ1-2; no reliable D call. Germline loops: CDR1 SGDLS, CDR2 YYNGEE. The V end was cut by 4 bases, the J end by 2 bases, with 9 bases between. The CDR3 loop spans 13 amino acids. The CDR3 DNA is TGTGCCAGCAGCAGCGGACGGAACTATGGCTACACCTTC. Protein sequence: CASSSGRNYGYTF.

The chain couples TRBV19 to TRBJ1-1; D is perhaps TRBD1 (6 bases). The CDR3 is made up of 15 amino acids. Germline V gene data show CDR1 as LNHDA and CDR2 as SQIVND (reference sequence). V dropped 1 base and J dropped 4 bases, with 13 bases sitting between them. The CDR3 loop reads CASSIVGGGGTEAFF. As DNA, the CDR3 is TGTGCCAGTAGTATAGTGGGAGGGGGGGGCACTGAAGCTTTCTTT.

CDR3 protein: CASSAGGQSNQPQHF. The CDR3 DNA follows: TGTGCCAGCAGCGCCGGTGGGCAGTCCAATCAGCCCCAGCATTTT. The chain combines TRBV9 with TRBJ1-5; D is unresolved. Germline CDR1 and CDR2: SGDLS and YYNGEE. The CDR3 runs to 15 residues. Trimming pared 3 bases from V and 3 bases from J, leaving 13 bases between. The variable domain in full, with the rest retrieved from reference TRBV9 and TRBJ1-5, is DSGVTQTPKHLITATGQRVTLRCSPRSGDLSVYWYQQSLDQGLQFLIQYYNGEERAKGNILERFSAQQFPDLHSELNLSSLELGDSALYFCASSAGGQSNQPQHFGDGTRLSIL.

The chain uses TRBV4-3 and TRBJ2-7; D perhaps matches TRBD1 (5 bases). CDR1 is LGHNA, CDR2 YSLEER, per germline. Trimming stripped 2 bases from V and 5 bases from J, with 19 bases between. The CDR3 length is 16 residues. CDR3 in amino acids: CASSQTNRPETDEQYF. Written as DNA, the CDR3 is TGCGCCAGCAGCCAAACCAACCGCCCCGAGACAGACGAGCAGTACTTC.

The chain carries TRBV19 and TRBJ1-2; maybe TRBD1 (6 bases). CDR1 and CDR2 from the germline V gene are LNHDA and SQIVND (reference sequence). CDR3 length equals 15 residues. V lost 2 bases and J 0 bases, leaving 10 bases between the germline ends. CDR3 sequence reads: CASSITDRSNYGYTF. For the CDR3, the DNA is TGTGCCAGTAGTATAACGGACAGATCTAACTATGGCTACACCTTC.

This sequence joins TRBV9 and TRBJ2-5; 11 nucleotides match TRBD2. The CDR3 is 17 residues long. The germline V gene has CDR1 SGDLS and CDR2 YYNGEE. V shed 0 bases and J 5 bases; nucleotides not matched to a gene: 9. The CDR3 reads CASSVGVGSGGAETQYF. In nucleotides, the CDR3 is TGTGCCAGCAGCGTAGGGGTTGGTAGCGGGGGGGCGGAGACCCAGTACTTC.

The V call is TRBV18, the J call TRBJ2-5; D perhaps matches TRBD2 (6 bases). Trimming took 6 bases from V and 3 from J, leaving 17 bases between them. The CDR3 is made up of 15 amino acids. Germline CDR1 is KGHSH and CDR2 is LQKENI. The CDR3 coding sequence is TGTGCCAGCTCCCTCGGGCGGGACGGAAAAGAGACCCAGTACTTC. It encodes CASSLGRDGKETQYF.

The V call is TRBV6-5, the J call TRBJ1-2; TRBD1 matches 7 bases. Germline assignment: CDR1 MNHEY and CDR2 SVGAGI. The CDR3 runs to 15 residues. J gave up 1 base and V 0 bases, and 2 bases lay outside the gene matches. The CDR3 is CASSYSRGNNYGYTF. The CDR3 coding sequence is TGTGCCAGCAGTTACTCCAGGGGGAATAACTATGGCTACACCTTC.

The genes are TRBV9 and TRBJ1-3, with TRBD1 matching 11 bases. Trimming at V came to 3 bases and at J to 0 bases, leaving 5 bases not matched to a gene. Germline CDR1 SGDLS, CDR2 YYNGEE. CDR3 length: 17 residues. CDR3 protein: CASSATGTGGSGNTIYF. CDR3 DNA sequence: TGTGCCAGCAGCGCCACCGGGACAGGGGGCTCTGGAAACACCATATATTTT.

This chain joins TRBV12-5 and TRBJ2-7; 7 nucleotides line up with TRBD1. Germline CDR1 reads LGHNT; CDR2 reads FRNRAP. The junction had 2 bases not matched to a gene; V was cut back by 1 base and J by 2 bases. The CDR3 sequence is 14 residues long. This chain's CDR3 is CASGLGQGTYEQYF. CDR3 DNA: TGTGCTAGTGGTTTGGGACAGGGAACCTACGAGCAGTACTTC.

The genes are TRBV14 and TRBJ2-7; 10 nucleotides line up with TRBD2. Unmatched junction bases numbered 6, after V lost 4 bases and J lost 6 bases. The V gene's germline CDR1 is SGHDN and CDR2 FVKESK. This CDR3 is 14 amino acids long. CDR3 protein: CASSPGLAFGEQYF. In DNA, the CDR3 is TGTGCCAGCAGCCCGGGACTAGCGTTTGGCGAGCAGTACTTC.

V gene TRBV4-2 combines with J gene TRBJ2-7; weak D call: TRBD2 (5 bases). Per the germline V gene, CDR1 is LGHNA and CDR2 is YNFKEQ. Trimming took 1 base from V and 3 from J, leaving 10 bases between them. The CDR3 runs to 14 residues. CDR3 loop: CASSQVAGVYEQYF. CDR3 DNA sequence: TGTGCCAGCAGCCAAGTCGCCGGGGTCTACGAGCAGTACTTC.

The CDR3 spells CASSNGQKSYSNQPQHF. The DNA of the CDR3 is TGTGCCAGTAGTAATGGACAGAAAAGTTATAGCAATCAGCCCCAGCATTTT. The rearrangement uses TRBV19 and TRBJ1-5; tentatively, D is TRBD1 (6 bases). Between the trimmed V and J ends, which lost 4 bases and 0 bases, there was a span of 16 bases. Per the germline V gene, CDR1 is LNHDA and CDR2 is SQIVND (reference sequence). The CDR3 extends over 17 amino acids.

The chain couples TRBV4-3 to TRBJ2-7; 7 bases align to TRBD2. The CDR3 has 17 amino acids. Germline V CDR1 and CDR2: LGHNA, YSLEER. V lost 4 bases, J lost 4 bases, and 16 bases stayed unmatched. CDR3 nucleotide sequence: TGCGCCAGCAGCCCGGGGGGAGGCGACCATGGGACGTACGAGCAGTACTTC. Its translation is CASSPGGGDHGTYEQYF.

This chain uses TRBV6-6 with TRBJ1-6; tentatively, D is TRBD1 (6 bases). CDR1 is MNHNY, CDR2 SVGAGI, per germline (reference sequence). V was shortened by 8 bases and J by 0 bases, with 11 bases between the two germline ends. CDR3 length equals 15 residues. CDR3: CASLDRSSYNSPLHF. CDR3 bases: TGTGCCAGCTTAGACAGGAGCTCCTATAATTCACCCCTCCACTTT.

DNA for the CDR3: TGTGCCAGCAGCTTAGGGGACAGGCTTTTCTATGGCTACACCTTC. Translation gives CASSLGDRLFYGYTF. The chain recombines TRBV7-9 with TRBJ1-2; 8 bases are shared with TRBD1. The CDR3 is 15 amino acids. J lost 4 bases, V lost 1 base, and 5 bases had no gene match. Germline V lookup: CDR1 SEHNR, CDR2 FQNEAQ (reference sequence).

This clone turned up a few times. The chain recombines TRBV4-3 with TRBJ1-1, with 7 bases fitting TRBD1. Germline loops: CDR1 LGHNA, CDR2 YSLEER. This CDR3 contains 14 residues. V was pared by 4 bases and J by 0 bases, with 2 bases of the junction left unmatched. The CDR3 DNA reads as TGCGCCAGCAGCCTGGGACAGATGAACACTGAAGCTTTCTTT. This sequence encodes CASSLGQMNTEAFF.

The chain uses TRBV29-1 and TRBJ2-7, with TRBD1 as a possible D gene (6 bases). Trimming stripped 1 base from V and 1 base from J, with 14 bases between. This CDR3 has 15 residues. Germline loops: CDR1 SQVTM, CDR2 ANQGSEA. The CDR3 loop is CSVEVGGRESYEQYF. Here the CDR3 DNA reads TGCAGCGTTGAAGTTGGGGGCAGGGAATCCTACGAGCAGTACTTC.

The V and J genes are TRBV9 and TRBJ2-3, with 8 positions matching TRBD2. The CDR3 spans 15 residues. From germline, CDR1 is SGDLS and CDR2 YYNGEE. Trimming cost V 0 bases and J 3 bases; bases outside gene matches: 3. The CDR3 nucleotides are TGTGCCAGCAGCGTAGCCCCTAGCGGGACAGATACGCAGTATTTT. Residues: CASSVAPSGTDTQYF.

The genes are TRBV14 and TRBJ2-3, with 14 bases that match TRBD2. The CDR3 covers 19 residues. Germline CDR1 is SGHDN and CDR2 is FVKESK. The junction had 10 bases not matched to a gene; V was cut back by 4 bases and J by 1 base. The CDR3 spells CASSPNHRGLAGGTDTQYF. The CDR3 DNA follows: TGTGCCAGCAGCCCTAACCATAGGGGACTAGCGGGGGGCACAGATACGCAGTATTTT.

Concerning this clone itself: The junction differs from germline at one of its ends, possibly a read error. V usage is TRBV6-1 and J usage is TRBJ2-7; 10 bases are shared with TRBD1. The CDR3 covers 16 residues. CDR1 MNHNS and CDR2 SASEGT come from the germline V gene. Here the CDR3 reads CASSEAEGTGAYEQYF. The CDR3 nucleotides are TGTGCCAGCAGCGAAGCGGAGGGGACAGGGGCCTACGAGCAGTACTTC.

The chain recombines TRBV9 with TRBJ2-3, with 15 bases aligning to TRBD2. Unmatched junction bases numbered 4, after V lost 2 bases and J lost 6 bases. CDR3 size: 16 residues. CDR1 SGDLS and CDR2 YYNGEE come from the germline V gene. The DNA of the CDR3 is TGTGCCAGCAGCGTTTTCGGGACTAGCGGGGGGGATACGCAGTATTTT. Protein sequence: CASSVFGTSGGDTQYF.

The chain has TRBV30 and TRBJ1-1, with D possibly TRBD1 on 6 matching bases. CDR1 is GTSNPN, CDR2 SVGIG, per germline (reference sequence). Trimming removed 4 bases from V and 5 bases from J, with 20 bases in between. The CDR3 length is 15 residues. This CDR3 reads CAWTIVGAGRTEAFF. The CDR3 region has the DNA TGTGCCTGGACCATCGTGGGGGCAGGGCGGACTGAAGCTTTCTTT.

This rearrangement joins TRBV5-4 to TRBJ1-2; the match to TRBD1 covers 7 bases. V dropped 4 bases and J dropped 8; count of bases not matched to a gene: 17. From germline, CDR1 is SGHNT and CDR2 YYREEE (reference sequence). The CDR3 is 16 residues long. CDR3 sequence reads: CASSREGEQGFGGYTF. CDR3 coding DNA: TGTGCCAGCAGCCGGGAGGGGGAACAGGGGTTCGGGGGCTACACCTTC.

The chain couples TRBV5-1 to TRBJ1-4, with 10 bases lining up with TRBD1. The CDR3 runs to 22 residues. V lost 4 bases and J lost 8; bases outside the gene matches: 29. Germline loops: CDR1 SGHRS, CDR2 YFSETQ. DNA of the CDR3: TGCGCCAGCAGCGCCCAGACTCCCCTAGGACGGGACAGGGGCTACGAAAGGGAAAAACTGTTTTTT. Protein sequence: CASSAQTPLGRDRGYEREKLFF.

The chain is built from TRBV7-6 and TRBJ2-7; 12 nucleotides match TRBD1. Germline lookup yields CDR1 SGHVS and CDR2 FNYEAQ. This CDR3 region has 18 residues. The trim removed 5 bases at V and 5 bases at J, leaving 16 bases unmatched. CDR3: CASSTGTGGLSLNDEQYF. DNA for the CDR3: TGTGCCAGCAGCACCGGGACAGGGGGCCTTAGCCTAAATGACGAGCAGTACTTC.

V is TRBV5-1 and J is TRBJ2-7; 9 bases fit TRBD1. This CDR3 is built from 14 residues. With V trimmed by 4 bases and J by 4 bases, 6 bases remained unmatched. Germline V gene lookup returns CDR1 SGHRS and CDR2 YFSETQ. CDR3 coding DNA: TGCGCCAGCAGCCCGACCGGGACAGGGTACGAGCAGTACTTC. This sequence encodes CASSPTGTGYEQYF.

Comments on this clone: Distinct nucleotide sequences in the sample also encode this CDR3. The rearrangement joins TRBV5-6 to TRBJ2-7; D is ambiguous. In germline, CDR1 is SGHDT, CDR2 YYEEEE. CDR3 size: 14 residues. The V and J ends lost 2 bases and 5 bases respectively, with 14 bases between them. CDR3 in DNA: TGTGCCAGCAGCTTTGGCGAGCCTCGGGACGAGCAGTACTTC. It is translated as CASSFGEPRDEQYF.